The clone carrying this TCR beta chain was picked up many times. What it recognizes is unknown. Repertoires were generated with immunoSEQ multiplex PCR, while TCRdb's copy carries only in-frame clones and drops some. The repertoire yields tens of thousands of clones, none seen only once; the top ten contain 1.5%. Peripheral blood was collected from the related graft donor on the marrow donation day. The data are from a study of T cells after posttransplantation cyclophosphamide. Notes on the study in general: Donor-recipient repertoire similarity was low at 1-2 months, rising over year one.

The V segment lost 5 bases and the J segment 4 bases; nucleotides outside the gene matches: 2. CDR3 length: 13 residues. Germline CDR1 and CDR2: SGHTA and FQGTGA. The clonotype originates from a man aged 45-60 years in good health, CMV-negative, and a related stem cell transplant donor. The sample comprised PBMCs. The V and J genes are TRBV7-3 and TRBJ2-5; TRBD1 matches 9 bases. DNA for the CDR3: TGTGCCAGCAGCCCGGGACAGGGAGAGACCCAGTACTTC. This sequence encodes CASSPGQGETQYF.